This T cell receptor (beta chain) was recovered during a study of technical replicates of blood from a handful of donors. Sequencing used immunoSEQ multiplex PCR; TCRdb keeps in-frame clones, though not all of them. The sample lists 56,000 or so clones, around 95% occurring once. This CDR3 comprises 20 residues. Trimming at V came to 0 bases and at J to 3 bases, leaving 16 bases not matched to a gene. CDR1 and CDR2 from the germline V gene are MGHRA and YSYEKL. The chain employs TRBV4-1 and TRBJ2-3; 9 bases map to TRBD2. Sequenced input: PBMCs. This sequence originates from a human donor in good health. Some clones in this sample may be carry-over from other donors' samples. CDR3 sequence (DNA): TGCGCCAGCAGCCAAGATCATCCCGCGCGCTGGACTAGCGTGACAGATACGCAGTATTTT. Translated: CASSQDHPARWTSVTDTQYF.